These 21 T cell receptor beta chains came from one sample sequenced in a study of cytomegalovirus exposure and HLA in healthy donors. Vbeta (60) and Jbeta (13) primers were used in the PCR. Produced via immunoSEQ multiplex PCR; TCRdb's table is partial and in-frame only. The sample includes over 85,000 clones, around 77% of them seen just once. The specimen sequenced was PBMCs. These receptors were obtained from a female donor in good health and CMV-seronegative.

The V call is TRBV6-5, the J call TRBJ1-1; D call uncertain. Germline lookup yields CDR1 MNHEY and CDR2 SVGAGI. There are 13 residues in the CDR3. V lost 10 bases to trimming and J lost 1 base, with 13 bases between them. This chain's CDR3 is CAIQVNWNTEAFF. CDR3 bases: TGTGCCATCCAGGTGAATTGGAACACTGAAGCTTTCTTT.

This chain joins TRBV7-9 and TRBJ1-2; 8 positions agree with TRBD1. The germline gives CDR1 SEHNR, CDR2 FQNEAQ (reference sequence). The CDR3 has 14 amino acids. The ends lost 1 base at V and 7 bases at J; junction bases unmatched: 5. The DNA of the CDR3 is TGTGCCAGCAGCTTAGGGCAGGGGGCGAGTGGCTACACCTTC. Its translation is CASSLGQGASGYTF.

V and J are TRBV5-1 and TRBJ2-7; a weak D match, TRBD1 (6 bases). With 5 bases removed from V and 4 bases from J, the gap between germline ends came to 13 bases. The CDR3 consists of 13 residues. Germline V lookup: CDR1 SGHRS, CDR2 YFSETQ. This chain's CDR3 is CASRLTGLYEQYF. The CDR3 DNA follows: TGCGCCAGCAGACTGACAGGACTTTACGAGCAGTACTTC.

The chain is built from TRBV5-6 and TRBJ1-1; D call uncertain. CDR3 size: 12 residues. Trimming cost V 2 bases and J 1 base, with 3 bases left between them. Germline V gene lookup returns CDR1 SGHDT and CDR2 YYEEEE. The CDR3 spells CASSFGNTEAFF. CDR3 sequence (DNA): TGTGCCAGCAGCTTCGGGAACACTGAAGCTTTCTTT.

V usage is TRBV18 and J usage is TRBJ1-2; D gene ambiguous. The CDR3 totals 14 residues. Deletions cut 3 bases from V and 4 bases from J, with 12 bases between. From germline, CDR1 is KGHSH and CDR2 LQKENI. The CDR3, as DNA: TGTGCCAGCTCACCTGAGGTCGGAACCTATGGCTACACCTTC. Its translation is CASSPEVGTYGYTF.

This clone was seen at least ten times. V gene TRBV6-5 combines with J gene TRBJ2-7; D remains unclear. Trimming pared 1 base from V and 7 bases from J, leaving 8 bases between. Per germline, CDR1 MNHEY and CDR2 SVGAGI. The CDR3 has 12 amino acids. The CDR3 bases are TGTGCCAGCAGTTACTTGGGCCTTGAGCAGTACTTC. Residues: CASSYLGLEQYF.

The chain uses TRBV6-5 and TRBJ1-6, with TRBD1 identical over 10 bases. This CDR3 comprises 13 residues. Germline CDR1 is MNHEY and CDR2 is SVGAGI. After removal of 6 bases from V and 9 bases from J, the junction contained 2 bases not matched to a gene. The CDR3 sequence: CASRRDRGSPLHF. CDR3 nucleotides: TGTGCCAGCAGGAGGGACAGGGGTTCACCCCTCCACTTT.

The chain carries TRBV19 and TRBJ2-5; TRBD2 might be the D (5 bases). Between the trimmed V and J ends, which lost 10 bases and 2 bases, there was a span of 11 bases. The CDR3 length is 12 residues. Looked up from germline, CDR1 is LNHDA and CDR2 is SQIVND (reference sequence). CDR3 coding DNA: TGTGCCACCTCCGGGGTTCAAGAGACCCAGTACTTC. It specifies CATSGVQETQYF.

The chain combines TRBV2 with TRBJ1-5, with D maybe TRBD1 (5 bases). This CDR3 spans 14 amino acids. Per the germline V gene, CDR1 is SNHLY and CDR2 is FYNNEI. The V gene lost 8 bases and the J gene lost 1 base, with 12 bases spanning the gap. The CDR3 loop is CASLGAVSNQPQHF. CDR3 nucleotides: TGTGCCAGCCTTGGGGCTGTAAGCAATCAGCCCCAGCATTTT.

The rearrangement links TRBV7-9 to TRBJ2-2; weak D call: TRBD2 (6 bases). The V gene's germline CDR1 is SEHNR and CDR2 FQNEAQ (reference sequence). This CDR3 has 16 residues. V was cut by 5 bases and J by 1 base, with 14 bases left in between. CDR3 protein: CASSDNGGRNTGELFF. Written as DNA, the CDR3 is TGTGCCAGCAGCGACAATGGGGGGAGGAACACCGGGGAGCTGTTTTTT.

V is TRBV5-1 and J is TRBJ2-1; 12 nucleotides match TRBD2. The CDR3 is made up of 19 amino acids. From germline, CDR1 is SGHRS and CDR2 YFSETQ. V trimming: 4 bases; J trimming: 7 bases; junction bases outside the gene matches: 18. The CDR3: CASSLLARQLAGGGNEQFF. The CDR3, as DNA: TGCGCCAGCAGCCTCTTGGCCAGACAACTAGCGGGAGGCGGTAATGAGCAGTTCTTC.

This clone has only a few counts. The rearrangement links TRBV6-6 to TRBJ2-1, with 7 positions matching TRBD1. Unmatched junction bases numbered 6, after V lost 6 bases and J lost 4 bases. The germline V gene has CDR1 MNHNY and CDR2 SVGAGI (reference sequence). This CDR3 contains 14 residues. The CDR3 region is CASRRQGEYNEQFF. DNA for the CDR3: TGTGCCAGCAGGAGGCAGGGGGAGTACAATGAGCAGTTCTTC.

The V call is TRBV11-2, the J call TRBJ2-7, with unresolved D. Germline CDR1 and CDR2: SGHAT and FQNNGV. Trimming removed 5 bases from V and 1 base from J, with 15 bases in between. CDR3 length: 15 residues. This CDR3 reads CASSLGSPSSYEQYF. The CDR3 region has the DNA TGTGCCAGCAGCCTGGGCAGCCCTTCTTCCTACGAGCAGTACTTC. Drawing the rest from reference TRBV11-2 and TRBJ2-7, the complete variable domain is EAGVAQSPRYKIIEKRQSVAFWCNPISGHATLYWYQQILGQGPKLLIQFQNNGVVDDSQLPKDRFSAERLKGVDSTLKIQPAKLEDSAVYLCASSLGSPSSYEQYFGPGTRLTVT.

V gene TRBV10-3 combines with J gene TRBJ1-6, with TRBD1 as a possible D gene (6 bases). Looked up from germline, CDR1 is ENHRY and CDR2 is SYGVKD. The V and J ends lost 4 bases and 7 bases respectively, with 11 bases between them. This CDR3 is 14 amino acids long. The CDR3 DNA reads TGTGCCATCAGTGGGGGGCTGGGAAATTCACCCCTCCACTTT. It translates to CAISGGLGNSPLHF.

The rearrangement joins TRBV11-2 to TRBJ1-1; tentatively, D is TRBD1 (6 bases). Trimming removed 2 bases from V and 2 bases from J, with 18 bases in between. The CDR3 is 17 residues long. The V gene's germline CDR1 is SGHAT and CDR2 FQNNGV. CDR3 region: CASSLIGSRGSNTEAFF. CDR3 nucleotide sequence: TGTGCCAGCAGCTTAATAGGTTCAAGGGGGTCAAACACTGAAGCTTTCTTT.

This clone was picked up a small number of times. The gene calls are TRBV30 and TRBJ2-2; a possible D gene is TRBD1 (7 bases). Germline loops: CDR1 GTSNPN, CDR2 SVGIG (reference sequence). This CDR3 spans 14 amino acids. V shed 0 bases and J shed 7 bases, with 12 bases lying between them. The CDR3 spells CAWSVSRGVGELFF. As DNA, the CDR3 is TGTGCCTGGAGTGTTTCCAGGGGGGTCGGGGAGCTGTTTTTT. The variable domain in full, with the rest retrieved from reference TRBV30 and TRBJ2-2, is SQTIHQWPATLVQPVGSPLSLECTVEGTSNPNLYWYRQAAGRGLQLLFYSVGIGQISSEVPQNLSASRPQDRQFILSSKKLLLSDSGFYLCAWSVSRGVGELFFGEGSRLTVL.

The chain uses TRBV5-1 and TRBJ2-3; D is possibly TRBD2 (6 bases). There are 16 residues in the CDR3. The germline V and J ends were trimmed by 0 bases and 0 bases, with 11 bases remaining between them. Germline CDR1 SGHRS, CDR2 YFSETQ. The DNA for the CDR3 is TGCGCCAGCAGCTTGGCCGGCGGGGCGAGCACAGATACGCAGTATTTT. Its translation is CASSLAGGASTDTQYF.

The CDR3 loop is CASSPDSQNEKLFF. CDR3 coding DNA: TGTGCCAGCAGCCCCGACAGCCAGAATGAAAAACTGTTTTTT. This chain uses TRBV7-9 with TRBJ1-4, with D maybe TRBD1 (5 bases). The CDR3 sequence is 14 residues long. The germline CDR1 and CDR2 sequences are SEHNR and FQNEAQ (reference sequence). Trimming cost V 5 bases and J 5 bases, with 12 bases left between them. Full variable domain (remainder filled in from reference TRBV7-9 and TRBJ1-4): DTGVSQNPRHKITKRGQNVTFRCDPISEHNRLYWYRQTLGQGPEFLTYFQNEAQLEKSRLLSDRFSAERPKGSFSTLEIQRTEQGDSAMYLCASSPDSQNEKLFFGSGTQLSVL.

V is TRBV9 and J is TRBJ1-2; 7 bases are shared with TRBD1. The ends lost 4 bases at V and 2 bases at J; junction bases unmatched: 8. CDR1 and CDR2 (germline): SGDLS, YYNGEE. The CDR3 runs 15 residues. The CDR3 protein is CASSTDRDANYGYTF. For the CDR3, the DNA is TGTGCCAGCAGCACTGACAGGGACGCGAACTATGGCTACACCTTC.

The rearrangement uses TRBV7-2 and TRBJ1-3; D is unclear. The CDR3 has 15 residues. CDR1 is SGHTA, CDR2 FQGNSA, per germline. V lost 1 base, J lost 2 bases, and 9 bases lay in between. CDR3 DNA sequence: TGTGCCAGCAGCTTAGGGGCGGGAACTGGAAACACCATATATTTT. It translates to CASSLGAGTGNTIYF.

The rearrangement uses TRBV6-1 and TRBJ2-5; 8 bases match TRBD1. The CDR3 contains 15 residues. With V trimmed by 1 base and J by 5 bases, 6 bases remained unmatched. Per the germline V gene, CDR1 is MNHNS and CDR2 is SASEGT. The DNA of the CDR3 is TGTGCCAGCAGTGAAGTACCAGGGGGCAGGGAGACCCAGTACTTC. Amino acids: CASSEVPGGRETQYF.